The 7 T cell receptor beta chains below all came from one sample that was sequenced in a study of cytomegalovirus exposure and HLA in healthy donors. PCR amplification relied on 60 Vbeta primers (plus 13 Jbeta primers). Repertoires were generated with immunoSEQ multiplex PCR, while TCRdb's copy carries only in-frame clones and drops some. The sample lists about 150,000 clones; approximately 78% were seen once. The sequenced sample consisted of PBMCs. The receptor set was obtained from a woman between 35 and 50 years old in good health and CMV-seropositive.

The CDR3 DNA reads as TGTGCTAGTGGTTTGACGGGCACAGATACGCAGTATTTT. It codes for CASGLTGTDTQYF. The V gene is TRBV12-5, the J gene TRBJ2-3; D remains ambiguous. V shed 2 bases and J shed 1 base, with 4 bases lying between them. CDR1 LGHNT and CDR2 FRNRAP come from the germline V gene. The length of the CDR3 is 13 residues.

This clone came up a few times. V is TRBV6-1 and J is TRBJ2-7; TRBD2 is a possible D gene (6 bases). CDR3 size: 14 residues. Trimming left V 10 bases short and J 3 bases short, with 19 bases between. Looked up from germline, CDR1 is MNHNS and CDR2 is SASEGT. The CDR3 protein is CATPRRAPYYEQYF. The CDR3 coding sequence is TGTGCCACTCCCCGGAGGGCACCTTACTACGAGCAGTACTTC.

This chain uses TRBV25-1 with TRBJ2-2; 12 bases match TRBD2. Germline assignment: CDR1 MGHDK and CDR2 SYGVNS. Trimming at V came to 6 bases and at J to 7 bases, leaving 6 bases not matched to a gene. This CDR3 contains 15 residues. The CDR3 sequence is CASSRLAGARGELFF. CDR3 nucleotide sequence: TGTGCCAGCAGCAGACTAGCGGGAGCCCGCGGGGAGCTGTTTTTT.

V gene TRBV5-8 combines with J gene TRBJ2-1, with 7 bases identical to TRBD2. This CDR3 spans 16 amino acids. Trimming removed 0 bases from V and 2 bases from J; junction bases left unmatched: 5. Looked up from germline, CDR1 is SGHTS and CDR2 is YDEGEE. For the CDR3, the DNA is TGTGCCAGCAGCTTGGGTCTGCTAGCGGCCTACAATGAGCAGTTCTTC. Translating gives CASSLGLLAAYNEQFF. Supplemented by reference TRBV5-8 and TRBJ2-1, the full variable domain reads EAGVTQSPTHLIKTRGQQATLRCSPISGHTSVYWYQQALGLGLQFLLWYDEGEERNRGNFPPRFSGRQFPNYSSELNVNALELEDSALYLCASSLGLLAAYNEQFFGPGTRLTVL.

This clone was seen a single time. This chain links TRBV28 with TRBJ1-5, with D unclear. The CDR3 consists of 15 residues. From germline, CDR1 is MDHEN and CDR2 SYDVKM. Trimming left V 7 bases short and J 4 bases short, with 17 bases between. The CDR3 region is CASKKEGLNNQPQHF. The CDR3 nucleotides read TGTGCCAGCAAGAAGGAGGGTCTAAATAATCAGCCCCAGCATTTT.

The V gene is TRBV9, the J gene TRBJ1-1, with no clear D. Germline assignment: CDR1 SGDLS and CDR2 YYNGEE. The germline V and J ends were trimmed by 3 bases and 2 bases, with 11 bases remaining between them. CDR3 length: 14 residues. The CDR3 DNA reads TGTGCCAGCAGCGCCACAGACGTTAACACTGAAGCTTTCTTT. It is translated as CASSATDVNTEAFF.

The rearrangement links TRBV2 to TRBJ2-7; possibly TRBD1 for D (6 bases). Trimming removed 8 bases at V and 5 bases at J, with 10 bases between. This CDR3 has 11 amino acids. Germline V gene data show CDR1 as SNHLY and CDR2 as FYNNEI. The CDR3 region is CASLRDNEQYF. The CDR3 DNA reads TGTGCCAGCTTAAGGGACAACGAGCAGTACTTC.